This TCR beta chain was recorded in a study of T cells in Graves' hyperthyroidism and ophthalmopathy. Study context: Peripheral blood draws took place at initial diagnosis, ahead of any treatment.

Graves' hyperthyroidism showing no ophthalmopathy progression within 18 months was considered stable. Exclusion criteria comprised uncontrolled infection, other autoimmune disease, pregnancy or lactation. This clonotype was detected many times. Regions amplified from RNA transcripts were the TCR beta CDR3 regions. A first-round RT-PCR of the TCR CDR3 used the HTBI primer set. MiXCR was run by TCRdb on the multiplex PCR reads, yielding one entry per CDR3 protein. The data hold about 100,000 distinct CDR3 sequences, with around a sixth observed a single time. The clonotype originates from a woman between 50 and 59 years old with Graves' hyperthyroidism. The specimen sequenced was blood.

CDR3 bases: TGTGCCAGCAGCTTAGGGACAGGGTACTACGAGCAGTACTTC. As protein: CASSLGTGYYEQYF. The chain has TRBV7-6 and TRBJ2-7; TRBD1 agrees at 8 bases. CDR3 length: 14 amino acids. With V trimmed by 1 base and J by 3 bases, 2 bases remained unmatched. Per germline, CDR1 SGHVS and CDR2 FNYEAQ.